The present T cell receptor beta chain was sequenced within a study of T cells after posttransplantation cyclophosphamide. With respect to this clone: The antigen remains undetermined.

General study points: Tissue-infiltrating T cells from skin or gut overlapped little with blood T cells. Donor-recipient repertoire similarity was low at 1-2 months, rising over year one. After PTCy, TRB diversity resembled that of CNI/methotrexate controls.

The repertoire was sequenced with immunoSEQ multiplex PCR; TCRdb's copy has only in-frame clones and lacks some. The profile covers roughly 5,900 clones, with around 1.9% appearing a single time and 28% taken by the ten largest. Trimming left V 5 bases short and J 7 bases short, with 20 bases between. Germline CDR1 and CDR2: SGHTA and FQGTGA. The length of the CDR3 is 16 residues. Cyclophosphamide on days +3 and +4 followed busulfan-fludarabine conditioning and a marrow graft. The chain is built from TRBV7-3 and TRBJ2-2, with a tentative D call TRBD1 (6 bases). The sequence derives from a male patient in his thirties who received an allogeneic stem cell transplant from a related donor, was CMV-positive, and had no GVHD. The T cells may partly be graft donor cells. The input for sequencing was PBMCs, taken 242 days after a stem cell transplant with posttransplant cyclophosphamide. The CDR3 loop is CASSPQGRAVGGELFF. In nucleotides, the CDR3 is TGTGCCAGCAGCCCACAGGGACGGGCGGTGGGCGGGGAGCTGTTTTTT.